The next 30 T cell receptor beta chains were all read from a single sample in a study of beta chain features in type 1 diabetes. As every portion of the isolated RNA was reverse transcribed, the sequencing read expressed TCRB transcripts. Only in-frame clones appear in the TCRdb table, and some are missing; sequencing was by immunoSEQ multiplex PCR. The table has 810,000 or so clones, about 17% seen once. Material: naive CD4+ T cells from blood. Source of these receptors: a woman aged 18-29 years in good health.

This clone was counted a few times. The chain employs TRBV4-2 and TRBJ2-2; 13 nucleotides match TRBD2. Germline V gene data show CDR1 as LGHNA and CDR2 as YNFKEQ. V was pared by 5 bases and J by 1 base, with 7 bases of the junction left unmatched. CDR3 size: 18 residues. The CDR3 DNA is TGTGCCAGCAGCACTGGACTAGCGGGAGCTGTGAACACCGGGGAGCTGTTTTTT. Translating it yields CASSTGLAGAVNTGELFF.

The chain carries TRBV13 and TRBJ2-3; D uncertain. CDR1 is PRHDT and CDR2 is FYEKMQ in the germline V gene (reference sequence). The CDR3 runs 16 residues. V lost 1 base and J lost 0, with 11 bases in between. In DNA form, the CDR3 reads TGTGCCAGCAGCTTAGCGGGCCTTCTAAGCACAGATACGCAGTATTTT. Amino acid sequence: CASSLAGLLSTDTQYF.

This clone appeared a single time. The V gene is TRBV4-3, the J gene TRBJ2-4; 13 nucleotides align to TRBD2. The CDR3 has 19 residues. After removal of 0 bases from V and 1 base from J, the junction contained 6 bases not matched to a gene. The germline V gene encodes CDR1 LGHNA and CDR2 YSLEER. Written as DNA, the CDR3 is TGCGCCAGCAGCCAAGAACTAGCGGGAGGGCCAACGGCCAAAAACATTCAGTACTTC. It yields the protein CASSQELAGGPTAKNIQYF.

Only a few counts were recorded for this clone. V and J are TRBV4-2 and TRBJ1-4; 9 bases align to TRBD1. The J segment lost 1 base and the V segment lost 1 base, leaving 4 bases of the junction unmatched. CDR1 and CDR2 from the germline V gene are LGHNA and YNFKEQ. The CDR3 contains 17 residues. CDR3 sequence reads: CASSQAGQGGTNEKLFF. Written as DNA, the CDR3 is TGTGCCAGCAGCCAAGCGGGACAGGGCGGAACTAATGAAAAACTGTTTTTT.

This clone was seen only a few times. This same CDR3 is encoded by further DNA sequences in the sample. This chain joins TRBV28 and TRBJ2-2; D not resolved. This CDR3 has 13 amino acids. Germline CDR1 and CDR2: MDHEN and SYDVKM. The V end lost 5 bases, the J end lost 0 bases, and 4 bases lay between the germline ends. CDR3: CASSTPNTGELFF. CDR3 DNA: TGTGCCAGCAGTACACCGAACACCGGGGAGCTGTTTTTT.

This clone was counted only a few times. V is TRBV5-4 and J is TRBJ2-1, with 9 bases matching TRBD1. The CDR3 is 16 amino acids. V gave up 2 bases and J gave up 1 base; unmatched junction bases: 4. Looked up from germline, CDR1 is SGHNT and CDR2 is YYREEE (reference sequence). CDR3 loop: CASSLMTGGSYNEQFF. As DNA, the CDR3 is TGTGCCAGCAGCTTAATGACAGGGGGTTCCTACAATGAGCAGTTCTTC.

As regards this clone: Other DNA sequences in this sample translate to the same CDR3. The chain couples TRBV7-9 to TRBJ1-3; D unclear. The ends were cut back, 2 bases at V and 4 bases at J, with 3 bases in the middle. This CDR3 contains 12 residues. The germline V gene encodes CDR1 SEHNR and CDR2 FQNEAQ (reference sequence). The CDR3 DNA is TGTGCCAGCAGCTTATCCGGAAACACCATATATTTT. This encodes CASSLSGNTIYF.

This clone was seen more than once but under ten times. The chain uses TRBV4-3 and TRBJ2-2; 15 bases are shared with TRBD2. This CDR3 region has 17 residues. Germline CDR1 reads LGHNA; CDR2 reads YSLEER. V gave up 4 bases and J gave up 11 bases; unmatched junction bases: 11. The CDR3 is CASSPGGGTSGRLELFF. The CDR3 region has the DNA TGCGCCAGCAGCCCAGGCGGGGGGACTAGCGGGAGGTTAGAGCTGTTTTTT.

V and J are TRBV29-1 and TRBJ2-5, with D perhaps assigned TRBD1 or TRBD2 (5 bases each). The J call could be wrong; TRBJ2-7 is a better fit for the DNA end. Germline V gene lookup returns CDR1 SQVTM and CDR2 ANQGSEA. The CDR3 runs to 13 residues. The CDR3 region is CSVGRPWSSEQYF. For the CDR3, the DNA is TGCAGCGTGGGACGACCTTGGTCGAGCGAGCAGTACTTC.

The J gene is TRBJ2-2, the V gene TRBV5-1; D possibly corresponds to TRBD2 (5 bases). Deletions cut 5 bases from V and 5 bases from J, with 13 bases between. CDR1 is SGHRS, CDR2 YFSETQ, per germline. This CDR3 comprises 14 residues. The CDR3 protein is CASSQEVGTGELFF. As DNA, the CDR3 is TGCGCCAGCAGTCAGGAGGTGGGGACCGGGGAGCTGTTTTTT. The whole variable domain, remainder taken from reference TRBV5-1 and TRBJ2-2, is KAGVTQTPRYLIKTRGQQVTLSCSPISGHRSVSWYQQTPGQGLQFLFEYFSETQRNKGNFPGRFSGRQFSNSRSEMNVSTLELGDSALYLCASSQEVGTGELFFGEGSRLTVL.

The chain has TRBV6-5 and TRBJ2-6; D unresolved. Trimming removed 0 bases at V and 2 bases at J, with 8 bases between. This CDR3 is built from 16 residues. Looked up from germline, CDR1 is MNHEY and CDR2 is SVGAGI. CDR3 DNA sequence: TGTGCCAGCAGTTACTCGCATCTGGCTGGGGCCAACGTCCTGACTTTC. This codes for CASSYSHLAGANVLTF.

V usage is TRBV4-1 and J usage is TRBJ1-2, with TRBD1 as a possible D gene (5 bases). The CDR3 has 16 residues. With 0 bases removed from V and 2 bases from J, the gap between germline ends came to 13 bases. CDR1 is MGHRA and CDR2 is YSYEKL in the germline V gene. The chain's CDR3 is CASSQDAGRANYGYTF. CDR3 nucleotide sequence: TGCGCCAGCAGCCAAGACGCGGGGCGCGCAAACTATGGCTACACCTTC.

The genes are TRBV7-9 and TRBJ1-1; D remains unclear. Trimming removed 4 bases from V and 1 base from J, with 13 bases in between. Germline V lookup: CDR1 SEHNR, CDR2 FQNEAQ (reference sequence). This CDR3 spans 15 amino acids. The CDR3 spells CASSWTGNGNTEAFF. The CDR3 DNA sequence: TGTGCCAGCAGCTGGACCGGGAATGGGAACACTGAAGCTTTCTTT.

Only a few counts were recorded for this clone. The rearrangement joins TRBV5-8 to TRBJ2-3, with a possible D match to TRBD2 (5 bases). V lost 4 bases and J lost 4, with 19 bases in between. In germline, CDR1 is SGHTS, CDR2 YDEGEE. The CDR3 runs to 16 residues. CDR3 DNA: TGTGCCAGCAGCGGGAATAGCGTCCTCCGATCAGATACGCAGTATTTT. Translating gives CASSGNSVLRSDTQYF.

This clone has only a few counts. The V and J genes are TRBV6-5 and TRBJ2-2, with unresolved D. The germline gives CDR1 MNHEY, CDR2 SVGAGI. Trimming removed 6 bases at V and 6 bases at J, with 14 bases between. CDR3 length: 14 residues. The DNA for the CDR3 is TGTGCCAGCAGAGCTCAGACAAGGTCCGGGGAGCTGTTTTTT. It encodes CASRAQTRSGELFF.

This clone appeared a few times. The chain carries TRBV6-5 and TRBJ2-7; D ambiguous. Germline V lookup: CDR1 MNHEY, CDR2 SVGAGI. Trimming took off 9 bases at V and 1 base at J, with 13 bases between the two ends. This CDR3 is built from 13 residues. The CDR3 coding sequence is TGTGCCAGTAGGAAAGAGAATTCCTACGAGCAGTACTTC. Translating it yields CASRKENSYEQYF.

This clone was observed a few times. The DNA for the CDR3 is TGTGCCAGCAGCTTAGAGGGCAGGTCGAACACCGGGGAGCTGTTTTTT. It yields the protein CASSLEGRSNTGELFF. The V call is TRBV7-2, the J call TRBJ2-2; D unresolved. Germline V gene lookup returns CDR1 SGHTA and CDR2 FQGNSA. CDR3 length: 16 amino acids. The V and J ends lost 1 base and 0 bases respectively, with 9 bases between them.

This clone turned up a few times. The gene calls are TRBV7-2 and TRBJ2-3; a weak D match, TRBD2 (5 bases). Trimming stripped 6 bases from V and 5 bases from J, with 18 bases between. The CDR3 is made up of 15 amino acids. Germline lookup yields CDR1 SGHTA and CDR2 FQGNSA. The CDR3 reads CASSPGNLGGDTQYF. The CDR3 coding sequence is TGTGCCAGCAGTCCGGGGAACCTGGGCGGAGATACGCAGTATTTT.

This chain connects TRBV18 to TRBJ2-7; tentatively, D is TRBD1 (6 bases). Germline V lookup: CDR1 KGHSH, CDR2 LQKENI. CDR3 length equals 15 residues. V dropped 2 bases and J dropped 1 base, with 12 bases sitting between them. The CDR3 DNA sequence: TGTGCCAGCTCACCAATACAGGGACATTCCTACGAGCAGTACTTC. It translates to CASSPIQGHSYEQYF. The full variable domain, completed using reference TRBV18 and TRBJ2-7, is NAGVMQNPRHLVRRRGQEARLRCSPMKGHSHVYWYRQLPEEGLKFMVYLQKENIIDESGMPKERFSAEFPKEGPSILRIQQVVRGDSAAYFCASSPIQGHSYEQYFGPGTRLTVT.

In nucleotides, the CDR3 is TGTGCCAGTAGTATGACGGGAGTTTCTGGTGAGCAGTTCTTC. Its protein is CASSMTGVSGEQFF. The rearrangement links TRBV19 to TRBJ2-1; D perhaps matches TRBD2 (6 bases). The germline V gene has CDR1 LNHDA and CDR2 SQIVND (reference sequence). V lost 3 bases, J lost 9 bases, and 15 bases lay in between. This CDR3 is 14 amino acids long.

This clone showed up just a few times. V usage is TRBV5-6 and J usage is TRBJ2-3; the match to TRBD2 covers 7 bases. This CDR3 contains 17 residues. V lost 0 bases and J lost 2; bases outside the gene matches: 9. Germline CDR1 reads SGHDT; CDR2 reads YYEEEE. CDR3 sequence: CASSLAMTSYDTDTQYF. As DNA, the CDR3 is TGTGCCAGCAGCTTGGCCATGACTAGCTATGACACAGATACGCAGTATTTT.

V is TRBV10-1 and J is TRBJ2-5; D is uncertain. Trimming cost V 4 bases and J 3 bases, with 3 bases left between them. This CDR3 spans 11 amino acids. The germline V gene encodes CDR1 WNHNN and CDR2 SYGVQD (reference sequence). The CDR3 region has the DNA TGCGCCAGCAGTGGAGAAGAGACCCAGTACTTC. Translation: CASSGEETQYF.

Here the CDR3 reads CASSLVFIAGVPQETQYF. The CDR3 bases are TGCGCCAGCAGCTTGGTTTTTATTGCGGGAGTCCCGCAAGAGACCCAGTACTTC. The V and J genes are TRBV5-1 and TRBJ2-5; TRBD2 matches 7 bases. The trim removed 0 bases at V and 2 bases at J, leaving 13 bases unmatched. Germline V lookup: CDR1 SGHRS, CDR2 YFSETQ. This CDR3 has 18 residues.

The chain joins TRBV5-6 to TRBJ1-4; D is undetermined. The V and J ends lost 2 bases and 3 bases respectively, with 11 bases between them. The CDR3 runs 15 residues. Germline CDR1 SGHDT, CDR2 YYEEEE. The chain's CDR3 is CASSLTWSANEKLFF. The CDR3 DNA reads TGTGCCAGCAGCTTAACTTGGTCAGCTAATGAAAAACTGTTTTTT.

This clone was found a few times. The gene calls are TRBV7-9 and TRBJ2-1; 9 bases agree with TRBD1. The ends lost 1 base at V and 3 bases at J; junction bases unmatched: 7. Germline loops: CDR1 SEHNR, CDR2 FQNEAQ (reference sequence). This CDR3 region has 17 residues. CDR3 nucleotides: TGTGCCAGCAGCTTAGGCCCCGGACAGGGGCACTACAATGAGCAGTTCTTC. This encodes CASSLGPGQGHYNEQFF.

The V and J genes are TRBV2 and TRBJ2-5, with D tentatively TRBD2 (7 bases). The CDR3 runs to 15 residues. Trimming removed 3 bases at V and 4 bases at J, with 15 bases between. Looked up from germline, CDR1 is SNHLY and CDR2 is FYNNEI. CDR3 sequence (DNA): TGTGCCAGCAGTGAGTTTGGGGGGGCCGGAGAGACCCAGTACTTC. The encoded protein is CASSEFGGAGETQYF.

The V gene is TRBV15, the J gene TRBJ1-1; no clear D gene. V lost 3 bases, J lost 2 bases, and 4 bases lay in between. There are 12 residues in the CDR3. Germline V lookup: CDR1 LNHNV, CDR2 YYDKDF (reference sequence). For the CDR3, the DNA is TGTGCCACCAGCAGGATTAACACTGAAGCTTTCTTT. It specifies CATSRINTEAFF. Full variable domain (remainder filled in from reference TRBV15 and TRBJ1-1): DAMVIQNPRYQVTQFGKPVTLSCSQTLNHNVMYWYQQKSSQAPKLLFHYYDKDFNNEADTPDNFQSRRPNTSFCFLDIRSPGLGDTAMYLCATSRINTEAFFGQGTRLTVV.

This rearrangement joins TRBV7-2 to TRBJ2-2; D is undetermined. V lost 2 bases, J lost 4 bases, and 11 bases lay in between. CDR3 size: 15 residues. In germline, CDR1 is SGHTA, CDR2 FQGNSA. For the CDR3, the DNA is TGTGCCAGCAGCTTACTCGGCACTCCCACCGGGGAGCTGTTTTTT. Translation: CASSLLGTPTGELFF. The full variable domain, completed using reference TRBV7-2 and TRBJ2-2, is GAGVSQSPSNKVTEKGKDVELRCDPISGHTALYWYRQSLGQGLEFLIYFQGNSAPDKSGLPSDRFSAERTGGSVSTLTIQRTQQEDSAVYLCASSLLGTPTGELFFGEGSRLTVL.

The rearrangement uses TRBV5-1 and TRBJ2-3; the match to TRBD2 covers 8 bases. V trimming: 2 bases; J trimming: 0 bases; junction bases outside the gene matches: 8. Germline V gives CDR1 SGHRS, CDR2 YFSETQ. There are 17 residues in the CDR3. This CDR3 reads CASSFAASGYSTDTQYF. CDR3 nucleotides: TGCGCCAGCAGCTTTGCGGCTAGCGGGTATAGCACAGATACGCAGTATTTT.

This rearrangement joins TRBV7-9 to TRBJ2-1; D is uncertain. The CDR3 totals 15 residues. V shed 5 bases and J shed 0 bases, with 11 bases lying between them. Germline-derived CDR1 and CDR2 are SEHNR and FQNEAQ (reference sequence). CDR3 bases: TGTGCCAGCAGCCAACGGCCGGCCTCCTACAATGAGCAGTTCTTC. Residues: CASSQRPASYNEQFF.